This passage covers 9 T cell receptor beta chains from one sample sequenced in a study of T cell responses to AZD1222 COVID-19 vaccine. Some clones are missing from TCRdb's copy, which holds only in-frame ones; the method was immunoSEQ multiplex PCR. The data show roughly 120,000 clones, approximately 86% seen once. The sample in question was peripheral blood, obtained on day 0 of AZD1222 vaccination. The source is an adult in good health.

This chain links TRBV11-2 with TRBJ1-2; D uncertain. CDR3 length: 14 residues. V was clipped by 6 bases and J by 6 bases, with 17 bases between them. Germline CDR1 SGHAT, CDR2 FQNNGV. This CDR3 is CASRTGAGSDGYTF. For the CDR3, the DNA is TGTGCCAGCAGAACCGGCGCGGGGTCTGATGGCTACACCTTC.

The V gene is TRBV5-1, the J gene TRBJ2-1; 14 bases line up with TRBD2. J was trimmed by 10 bases and V by 4 bases; bases with no gene match: 7. Germline V gene sequence: CDR1 SGHRS, CDR2 YFSETQ. CDR3 size: 15 residues. The CDR3 sequence is CASSPGGTSGGEQFF. DNA of the CDR3: TGCGCCAGCAGCCCGGGAGGGACTAGCGGGGGCGAGCAGTTCTTC.

This clone was counted only a few times. V gene TRBV6-5 combines with J gene TRBJ2-1; 8 nucleotides line up with TRBD2. V lost 6 bases to trimming and J lost 12 bases; unmatched junction nucleotides: 13. Germline values: CDR1 MNHEY, CDR2 SVGAGI. CDR3 size: 14 residues. CDR3 sequence (DNA): TGTGCCAGCAGCGCCGGACTAGCCGCAAGTCGGCAGTTCTTC. This sequence encodes CASSAGLAASRQFF.

This clone has just a few counts. As DNA, the CDR3 is TGTGCCAGCAGCCGGACTAGCAGCTCCTCCTACGAGCAGTACTTC. Its protein is CASSRTSSSSYEQYF. The J gene is TRBJ2-7, the V gene TRBV3-1 (or the pseudogene TRBV3-2), with TRBD2 matching over 8 bases. This CDR3 comprises 15 residues. Unmatched junction bases numbered 5, after V lost 4 bases and J lost 0 bases. CDR1 and CDR2 from the germline V gene are LGHDT and YNNKEL (reference sequence).

This clone has only a few counts. The chain is built from TRBV4-1 and TRBJ1-2; D remains ambiguous. The CDR3 spans 16 residues. V was cut by 1 base and J by 5 bases, with 17 bases left in between. Germline V gene sequence: CDR1 MGHRA, CDR2 YSYEKL. CDR3 in amino acids: CASSQGVSGGWYGYTF. The DNA for the CDR3 is TGCGCCAGCAGCCAAGGGGTTTCAGGAGGTTGGTATGGCTACACCTTC.

The chain combines TRBV29-1 with TRBJ1-3; D may be TRBD1 (5 bases). Germline V lookup: CDR1 SQVTM, CDR2 ANQGSEA. The CDR3 runs to 13 residues. V was cut by 3 bases and J by 4 bases, with 10 bases left in between. The CDR3 protein is CSVDEAGGNTIYF. CDR3 coding DNA: TGCAGCGTTGATGAAGCAGGGGGAAACACCATATATTTT.

The chain recombines TRBV7-8 with TRBJ2-7, with 8 bases that match TRBD2. With V trimmed by 6 bases and J by 2 bases, 6 bases remained unmatched. The CDR3 totals 14 residues. The germline gives CDR1 SGHVS, CDR2 FQNEAQ. Here the CDR3 DNA reads TGTGCCAGCAGAGTAGCGGGAATAGCCTACGAGCAGTACTTC. Translated, it gives CASRVAGIAYEQYF.

V usage is TRBV11-1 and J usage is TRBJ1-1; the D is unclear. Germline V gives CDR1 SGHAT, CDR2 FQDESV (reference sequence). The CDR3 is 15 amino acids. Trimming cost V 2 bases and J 0 bases, with 10 bases left between them. The CDR3 protein is CASSLIGGVNTEAFF. DNA of the CDR3: TGTGCCAGCAGCTTAATCGGCGGAGTGAACACTGAAGCTTTCTTT. The full variable domain, its missing parts supplied by reference TRBV11-1 and TRBJ1-1, is EAEVAQSPRYKITEKSQAVAFWCDPISGHATLYWYRQILGQGPELLVQFQDESVVDDSQLPKDRFSAERLKGVDSTLKIQPAELGDSAMYLCASSLIGGVNTEAFFGQGTRLTVV.

The chain joins TRBV2 to TRBJ1-3; D perhaps matches TRBD1 (5 bases). The CDR3 covers 16 residues. V lost 4 bases and J 0 bases, leaving 13 bases between the germline ends. Germline V gives CDR1 SNHLY, CDR2 FYNNEI. The CDR3 nucleotides read TGTGCCAGCAGTGCACCCAGGGCTACCTCTGGAAACACCATATATTTT. Protein sequence: CASSAPRATSGNTIYF.